Listed below are T cell receptor beta chains from one sample, sequenced in a study of cytomegalovirus exposure and HLA in healthy donors. Profiling relied on immunoSEQ multiplex PCR, and the TCRdb table lists in-frame clones only, not all of them. The table records around 120,000 clones, around 70% of them present only once. The sequenced sample consisted of PBMCs. The receptors stem from a woman aged 40 to 50 in good health and CMV-seronegative. Each CDR3 is given with its conserved first and last residue. A D gene is named only where the DNA matches it firmly. Rows give clone size only sometimes, using once, few, many, or a class for an expanded clone.

j_call v_call d_call clone_size cdr3_aa cdr3_nt
TRBJ1-3 TRBV11-2 - - CASSATASGNTIYF TGTGCCAGCAGCGCTACAGCCTCTGGAAACACCATATATTTT
TRBJ2-1 TRBV9 - - CANLMRWEDCTYNEQFF TGTGCCAACCTTATGCGGTGGGAGGATTGCACCTACAATGAGCAGTTCTTC
TRBJ1-4 TRBV7-8 - - CASSLASGAEEKLFF TGTGCCAGCAGCTTAGCGTCAGGGGCCGAAGAAAAACTGTTTTTT
TRBJ2-1 TRBV14 TRBD2 few CASSQAPGLANEQFF TGTGCCAGCAGCCAAGCCCCGGGACTAGCAAATGAGCAGTTCTTC
TRBJ2-7 TRBV5-6 - - CASSPGTPGSYEQYF TGTGCCAGCAGCCCGGGCACCCCGGGGTCCTACGAGCAGTACTTC
TRBJ2-2 TRBV30 TRBD2 - CAWVLGGKDTGELFF TGTGCCTGGGTCCTCGGGGGGAAAGACACCGGGGAGCTGTTTTTT
TRBJ2-7 TRBV7-8 - - CASSPTSDSYEQYF TGTGCCAGCAGCCCGACTAGTGACTCCTACGAGCAGTACTTC
TRBJ1-4 TRBV28 TRBD1 - CASSKTGPTTNEKLFF TGTGCCAGCAGTAAGACAGGGCCCACAACTAATGAAAAACTGTTTTTT
TRBJ2-7 TRBV11-1 TRBD1 - CASSVAGTGSYEQYF TGTGCCAGCAGCGTAGCCGGGACAGGCTCCTACGAGCAGTACTTC
TRBJ1-5 TRBV21-1 - - CARAGRGTTLYSNQPQHF TGTGCCAGGGCGGGTCGAGGGACTACCCTTTATAGCAATCAGCCCCAGCATTTT
TRBJ1-4 TRBV29-1 TRBD1 few CSTGDRRDEKLFF TGCAGCACCGGGGACAGACGAGATGAAAAACTGTTTTTT
TRBJ2-3 TRBV9 TRBD2 - CASSASSGSRDTQYF TGTGCCAGCAGCGCCTCTAGCGGGAGTAGAGATACGCAGTATTTT
TRBJ1-1 TRBV28 TRBD1 - CASSSRTGRGTEAFF TGTGCCAGCAGTTCTCGGACAGGGAGGGGCACTGAAGCTTTCTTT
TRBJ2-6 TRBV19 TRBD1 - CASSARQGNSGANVLTF TGTGCCAGTAGTGCGCGACAGGGGAACTCTGGGGCCAACGTCCTGACTTTC
TRBJ2-7 TRBV27 - - CASSSAIRGEGEQYF TGTGCCAGCAGTTCGGCCATTCGTGGCGAGGGCGAGCAGTACTTC
TRBJ2-2 TRBV2 - - CASSEFQGSAGELFF TGTGCCAGCAGTGAATTCCAGGGGTCGGCTGGGGAGCTGTTTTTT
TRBJ2-7 TRBV4-2 TRBD2 - CASSQSVAGGPNEQYF TGTGCCAGCAGCCAATCCGTAGCGGGGGGGCCTAACGAGCAGTACTTC
TRBJ1-1 TRBV7-9 TRBD1 - CASSKGQGVSTEAFF TGTGCCAGCAGCAAAGGACAGGGGGTGAGCACTGAAGCTTTCTTT
TRBJ2-5 TRBV28 - - CASSPGSLETQYF TGTGCCAGCAGTCCAGGGTCGTTGGAGACCCAGTACTTC
TRBJ1-2 TRBV7-9 - - CASSLDLAGAGYTF TGTGCCAGCAGCTTAGACTTGGCAGGGGCTGGCTACACCTTC
TRBJ2-7 TRBV25-1 TRBD2 - CASSVAGGPSEEQYF TGTGCCAGCAGCGTAGCGGGAGGGCCGTCAGAGGAGCAGTACTTC
TRBJ2-1 TRBV19 TRBD2 - CASSSEREAYNEQFF TGTGCCAGTAGTTCGGAGCGGGAGGCCTACAATGAGCAGTTCTTC
TRBJ2-7 TRBV19 - - CASSINGAYEQYF TGTGCCAGTAGTATTAATGGGGCGTACGAGCAGTACTTC
TRBJ1-2 TRBV28 - - CASTTMGTVYGYTF TGTGCCAGCACCACTATGGGGACTGTATATGGCTACACCTTC
TRBJ1-2 TRBV23-1 - - CASLDRNNYGYTF TGCGCCAGTCTCGACAGGAATAACTATGGCTACACCTTC
TRBJ1-4 TRBV2 TRBD1 few CASRYRDRVLRGEKLFF TGTGCCAGCAGATACCGGGACAGGGTACTACGCGGTGAAAAACTGTTTTTT
TRBJ2-1 TRBV5-1 - - CASSLAQGTGQEQFF TGCGCCAGCAGCTTGGCCCAGGGGACGGGTCAAGAGCAGTTCTTC
TRBJ2-2 TRBV10-1 TRBD1 - CASRPRDRGLTGELFF TGCGCCAGCAGGCCCCGGGACAGGGGGTTGACCGGGGAGCTGTTTTTT
TRBJ2-1 TRBV6-1 - - CASSEGVVINEQFF TGTGCCAGCAGTGAAGGTGTAGTGATCAATGAGCAGTTCTTC
TRBJ2-5 TRBV9 - once CASSAPGAGDQETQYF TGTGCCAGCAGCGCTCCAGGGGCAGGGGACCAAGAGACCCAGTACTTC
TRBJ2-7 TRBV7-2 TRBD2 - CASSHPSGNEQYF TGTGCCAGCAGCCATCCTAGCGGGAACGAGCAGTACTTC
TRBJ2-5 TRBV5-1 TRBD2 once CASSLAGLAGETQYF TGCGCCAGCAGCTTGGCCGGACTAGCAGGAGAGACCCAGTACTTC
TRBJ2-2 TRBV19 - few CASSYRPQGPVNTGELFF TGTGCCAGTAGCTACCGGCCACAGGGTCCTGTGAACACCGGGGAGCTGTTTTTT
TRBJ2-2 TRBV5-1 TRBD2 - CASSLSVAGDTGELFF TGCGCCAGCAGCTTGTCGGTAGCGGGGGACACCGGGGAGCTGTTTTTT
TRBJ2-1 TRBV5-1 TRBD2 once CASSSGGGAYNEQFF TGCGCCAGCAGCTCGGGGGGGGGAGCCTACAATGAGCAGTTCTTC
TRBJ2-2 TRBV14 TRBD2 - CASSQDAGVNTGELFF TGTGCCAGCAGCCAAGATGCGGGAGTGAACACCGGGGAGCTGTTTTTT
TRBJ2-7 TRBV5-4 - - CATTPGLYTYEQYF TGTGCCACAACGCCGGGACTTTATACCTACGAGCAGTACTTC
TRBJ2-3 TRBV10-3 TRBD1 few CAISESSLGTGVTDTQYF TGTGCCATCAGTGAGTCGAGCCTAGGGACAGGGGTCACAGATACGCAGTATTTT
TRBJ2-7 TRBV19 TRBD2 - CASTWPGLAVPKYEQYF TGTGCCAGTACATGGCCGGGACTAGCTGTTCCGAAATACGAGCAGTACTTC
TRBJ2-7 TRBV25-1 - - CASSESGVQYF TGTGCCAGCAGTGAATCAGGGGTGCAGTACTTC
TRBJ1-2 TRBV10-3 - - CAISTGIYGYTF TGTGCCATCAGTACGGGAATTTATGGCTACACCTTC
TRBJ1-2 TRBV5-5 TRBD1 - CASSSTGGYYGYTF TGTGCCAGCAGCTCCACAGGGGGATACTATGGCTACACCTTC
TRBJ1-4 TRBV7-9 TRBD1 - CASSLYGDSNEKLFF TGTGCCAGCAGCTTATATGGGGACAGCAATGAAAAACTGTTTTTT
TRBJ2-5 TRBV27 - - CASSPYPRGTQYF TGTGCCAGCAGTCCCTACCCCCGGGGGACCCAGTACTTC
TRBJ2-1 TRBV4-3 TRBD2 - CASSQGLAGPSYNEQFF TGCGCCAGCAGCCAAGGCCTAGCGGGCCCATCCTACAATGAGCAGTTCTTC
TRBJ2-2 TRBV19 TRBD1 few CASSTDRVNTGELFF TGTGCCAGTAGTACCGACAGGGTGAACACCGGGGAGCTGTTTTTT
TRBJ1-5 TRBV19 TRBD1 - CASSISRGDQPQHF TGTGCCAGTAGTATCTCCAGGGGGGATCAGCCCCAGCATTTT
TRBJ2-2 TRBV7-3 - - CASSLGSWAPGELFF TGTGCCAGCAGCTTGGGTAGTTGGGCTCCCGGGGAGCTGTTTTTT
TRBJ2-7 TRBV5-1 TRBD2 - CASSLGRLAGVGSSYEQYF TGCGCCAGCAGCTTGGGGAGACTAGCGGGAGTCGGAAGCTCCTACGAGCAGTACTTC
TRBJ1-2 TRBV30 - - CAWTVWGTTYGYTF TGTGCCTGGACCGTATGGGGGACAACCTATGGCTACACCTTC
TRBJ2-7 TRBV2 TRBD1 - CASSEAGQGALYEQYF TGTGCCAGCAGTGAAGCGGGACAGGGGGCATTGTACGAGCAGTACTTC
TRBJ1-3 TRBV7-2 TRBD1 - CASSRWTGAGNTIYF TGTGCCAGCAGCCGCTGGACAGGGGCTGGAAACACCATATATTTT
TRBJ2-4 TRBV10-3 TRBD1 - CAISVGQGRNIQYF TGTGCCATCAGTGTCGGACAGGGGCGAAACATTCAGTACTTC
TRBJ1-1 TRBV7-2 TRBD1 - CASSLGQFNTEAFF TGTGCCAGCAGCTTGGGACAGTTTAACACTGAAGCTTTCTTT
TRBJ2-2 TRBV9 - - CASSVDILGELFF TGTGCCAGCAGCGTAGATATCCTCGGGGAGCTGTTTTTT